Reported below is one TCR beta chain. Its antigen remains unknown. This specimen includes other DNA sequences encoding the same CDR3. The data derive from a study of vaccination effects on CD4 cells after COVID-19. Study-wide results and limits: Convalescent post-vaccine spike-reactive clones were mostly newly vaccine-induced.

Only in-frame clones appear in the TCRdb table, and some are missing; sequencing was by immunoSEQ multiplex PCR. The table includes around 75,000 clones, roughly two thirds detected once. Germline CDR1 SGHRS, CDR2 YFSETQ. CDR3 length: 13 residues. V lost 4 bases to trimming and J lost 1 base, with 7 bases between them. Using viral peptide pools, the ViraFEST assay grew out antigen-specific CD4+ T cells prior to sequencing. On approximately day 9 of culture, CD4+ T cells were separated out. PCR confirmed that the person was infected with SARS-CoV-2 between March and December 2020. A density of about 2.2 million PBMC per well was used; these cells were cultured with approximately 10 IU/ml IL-2 and around 9.6 ug/ml peptides.

The sequence was obtained from a human donor who had a prior SARS-CoV-2 infection. Source: CD4+ T cells from PBMCs cultured with HIV peptides, taken before COVID-19 vaccination. Subset meaning: HIV-1 Nef peptide pool negative control/reference culture. The chain couples TRBV5-1 to TRBJ2-3; D is unresolved. As DNA, the CDR3 is TGCGCCAGCAGCCCGCAGGGCACAGATACGCAGTATTTT. Translation gives CASSPQGTDTQYF. Full variable domain (missing parts from reference TRBV5-1 and TRBJ2-3): KAGVTQTPRYLIKTRGQQVTLSCSPISGHRSVSWYQQTPGQGLQFLFEYFSETQRNKGNFPGRFSGRQFSNSRSEMNVSTLELGDSALYLCASSPQGTDTQYFGPGTRLTVL.